This TCR beta chain was captured in a study of cytomegalovirus exposure and HLA in healthy donors. Whole-study context: A later analysis reported the roughly 130 validation repertoires used the same platform as the roughly 700 first-cohort repertoires. Study-wide findings and caveats: Specificity for CMV antigens was confirmed in vitro for a few of the CMV-associated chains.

As for this clone: Its antigen is unknown.

TCRdb keeps only in-frame clones here, not all; method: immunoSEQ multiplex PCR. The data hold about 73,000 clones, with around 96% observed a single time. The study drew the donors from its approximately 110-subject validation cohort, separate from the approximately 700-subject first cohort. Sequenced input: PBMCs. The sequence derives from a man aged 18 to 29 in good health and CMV-seronegative.

CDR3 coding DNA: TGCAGCGTTGAAGGAGTCGTTGCCAAAAACATTCAGTACTTC. Its translation: CSVEGVVAKNIQYF. The rearrangement uses TRBV29-1 and TRBJ2-4; unclear D gene. The germline V and J ends were trimmed by 1 base and 1 base, with 8 bases remaining between them. CDR3 size: 14 residues. Germline V CDR1 and CDR2: SQVTM, ANQGSEA. The complete variable domain, with remaining parts taken from reference TRBV29-1 and TRBJ2-4, reads SAVISQKPSRDICQRGTSLTIQCQVDSQVTMMFWYRQQPGQSLTLIATANQGSEATYESGFVIDKFPISRPNLTFSTLTVSNMSPEDSSIYLCSVEGVVAKNIQYFGAGTRLSVL.